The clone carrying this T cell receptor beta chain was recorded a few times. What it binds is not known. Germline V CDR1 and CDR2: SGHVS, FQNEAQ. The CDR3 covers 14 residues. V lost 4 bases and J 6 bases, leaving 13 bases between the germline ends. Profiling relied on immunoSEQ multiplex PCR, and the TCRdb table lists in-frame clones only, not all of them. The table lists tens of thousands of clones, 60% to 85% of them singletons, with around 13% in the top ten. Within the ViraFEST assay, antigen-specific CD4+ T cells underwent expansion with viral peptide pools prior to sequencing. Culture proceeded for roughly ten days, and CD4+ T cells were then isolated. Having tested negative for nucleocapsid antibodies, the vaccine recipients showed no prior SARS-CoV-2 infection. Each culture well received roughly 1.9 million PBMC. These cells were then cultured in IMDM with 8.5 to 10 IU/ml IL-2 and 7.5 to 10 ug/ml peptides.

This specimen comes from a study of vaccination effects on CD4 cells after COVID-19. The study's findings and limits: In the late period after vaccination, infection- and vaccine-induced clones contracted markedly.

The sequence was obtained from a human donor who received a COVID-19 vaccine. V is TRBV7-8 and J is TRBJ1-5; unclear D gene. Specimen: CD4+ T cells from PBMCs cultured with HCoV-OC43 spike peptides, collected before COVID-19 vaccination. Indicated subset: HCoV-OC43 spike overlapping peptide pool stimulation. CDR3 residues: CASSSIRGSQPQHF. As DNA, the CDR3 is TGTGCCAGCAGCTCGATCAGAGGTAGTCAGCCCCAGCATTTT.